The rows below give T cell receptor beta chains drawn from one sample of a study of Graves' ophthalmopathy and Graves' hyperthyroidism. TCRdb re-analysed the multiplex PCR reads in MiXCR, keeping a single row per CDR3 protein. The sample includes some 350,000 distinct CDR3 sequences, approximately 18% of them seen just once. Sample: peripheral blood. Receptors originate from an adult woman with stable Graves' hyperthyroidism. Each CDR3 is given with its conserved first and last residue. The D gene is left open where the match is weak. Clone sizes are given selectively: once, few, many, or a class where the clone is expanded.

CASSYTTGAPQHF TGTGCCAGCAGTTACACCACAGGGGCTCCCCAGCATTTT TRBV6-2/TRBV6-3 many TRBD1 13 TRBJ1-5
CASSGTTGGYKQYF TGTGCCAGCAGCGGGACTACCGGGGGATACAAGCAGTACTTC TRBV6-5 many TRBD2 14 TRBJ2-7
CASSQRTDSYEQYF TGCGCCAGCAGCCAACGGACGGACTCCTACGAGCAGTACTTC TRBV4-1 many . 14 TRBJ2-7
CSARGATTGWTSGANVLTF TGCAGTGCTAGAGGCGCCACGACAGGGTGGACTTCTGGGGCCAACGTCCTGACTTTC TRBV20-1 many TRBD1 19 TRBJ2-6
CSVGAGLSYEQYF TGCAGCGTTGGTGCAGGTCTCTCCTACGAGCAGTACTTC TRBV29-1 many . 13 TRBJ2-7
CASSYNQGAHEQYF TGTGCCAGCAGCTACAACCAGGGGGCCCACGAGCAGTACTTC TRBV11-2 many TRBD1 14 TRBJ2-7
CASSLTPRGQPQHF TGTGCCAGCAGCTTAACCCCGCGGGGCCAGCCCCAGCATTTT TRBV7-8 . . 14 TRBJ1-5
CASSHTGPDTEAFF TGTGCCAGCTCCCACACAGGACCCGACACTGAAGCTTTCTTT TRBV27 many . 14 TRBJ1-1
CSVHVPKNIQYF TGCAGCGTTCACGTCCCTAAAAACATTCAGTACTTC TRBV29-1 many . 12 TRBJ2-4
CARGQGDEQYF TGTGCCAGGGGACAGGGGGACGAGCAGTACTTC TRBV6-1 . TRBD1 11 TRBJ2-7
CASSQVWTGQETQYF TGCGCCAGCAGCCAAGTGTGGACAGGGCAAGAGACCCAGTACTTC TRBV4-1 many TRBD1 15 TRBJ2-5
CASSSRQGISNQPQHF TGTGCCAGCAGTTCCCGACAGGGAATAAGCAATCAGCCCCAGCATTTT TRBV28 many TRBD1 16 TRBJ1-5
CASSYRGTSGRRAYNEQFF TGTGCCAGCAGTTATCGGGGGACTAGCGGGAGGCGAGCCTACAATGAGCAGTTCTTC TRBV6-5 few TRBD2 19 TRBJ2-1
CASTPDRAISNQPQHF TGTGCCAGTACCCCCGACAGGGCGATTAGCAATCAGCCCCAGCATTTT TRBV19 many TRBD1 16 TRBJ1-5
CSAKKSHDRGVNSPLHF TGCAGTGCCAAGAAAAGCCACGACAGGGGGGTTAATTCACCCCTCCACTTT TRBV20-1 . TRBD1 17 TRBJ1-6
CASSRWTGAQETQYF TGCGCCAGCAGCCGATGGACAGGGGCTCAAGAGACCCAGTACTTC TRBV5-1 . TRBD1 15 TRBJ2-5
CASSLWQGNNSPLHF TGTGCCAGCAGTTTGTGGCAAGGGAATAATTCACCCCTCCACTTT TRBV28 many . 15 TRBJ1-6
CASRGDSNQPQHF TGTGCCAGCAGGGGGGATAGCAATCAGCCCCAGCATTTT TRBV2 many . 13 TRBJ1-5
CASSPIPTSGRAVLYF TGCGCCAGCAGCCCCATCCCGACTAGCGGGAGGGCCGTGCTGTACTTC TRBV4-1 few TRBD2 16 TRBJ2-7
CSASAQGQVSYEQYF TGCAGTGCTAGCGCACAGGGTCAGGTGTCCTACGAGCAGTACTTC TRBV20-1 many . 15 TRBJ2-7
CATYSTAGGSYEQYF TGCGCCACCTACTCGACAGCGGGAGGATCCTACGAGCAGTACTTC TRBV10-2 . TRBD2 15 TRBJ2-7
CASSLEVGVDEQYF TGCGCCAGCAGCTTGGAGGTGGGGGTCGACGAGCAGTACTTC TRBV5-1 few . 14 TRBJ2-7
CASSSTGSGANVLTF TGTGCCAGCAGCTCAACAGGCTCTGGGGCCAACGTCCTGACTTTC TRBV9 few . 15 TRBJ2-6
CSARDRLNREPMNTEAFF TGCAGTGCTAGAGATCGTTTAAACAGGGAGCCTATGAACACTGAAGCTTTCTTT TRBV20-1 many . 18 TRBJ1-1
CASSGRDREEVYGYTF TGTGCCAGCAGTGGACGGGACAGGGAAGAGGTCTATGGCTACACCTTC TRBV6-1 . TRBD1 16 TRBJ1-2
CASSALWDYGYTF TGCGCCAGCAGCGCGCTTTGGGACTATGGCTACACCTTC TRBV5-1 many . 13 TRBJ1-2
CSVEDPNSGNTIYF TGCAGCGTTGAAGACCCGAACTCTGGAAACACCATATATTTT TRBV29-1 many . 14 TRBJ1-3
CASSRWGNTGELFF TGTGCCAGCAGTCGGTGGGGGAACACCGGGGAGCTGTTTTTT TRBV6-5 many . 14 TRBJ2-2